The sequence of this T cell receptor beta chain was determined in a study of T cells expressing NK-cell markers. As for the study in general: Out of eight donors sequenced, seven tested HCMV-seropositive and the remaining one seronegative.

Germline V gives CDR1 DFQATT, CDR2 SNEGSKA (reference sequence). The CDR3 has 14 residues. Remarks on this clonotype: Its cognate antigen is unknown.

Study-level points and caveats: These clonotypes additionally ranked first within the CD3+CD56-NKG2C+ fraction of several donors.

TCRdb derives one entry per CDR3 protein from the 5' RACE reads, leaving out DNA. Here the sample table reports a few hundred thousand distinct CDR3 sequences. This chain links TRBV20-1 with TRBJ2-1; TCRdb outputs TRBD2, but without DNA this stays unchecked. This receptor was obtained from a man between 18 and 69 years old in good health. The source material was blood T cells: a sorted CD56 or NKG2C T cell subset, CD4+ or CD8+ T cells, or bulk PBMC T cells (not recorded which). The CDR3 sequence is CSARLSGNRNEQFF.